This T cell receptor beta chain was sequenced in a study of CD8 T cells in ankylosing spondylitis. This clonotype was seen a few times. Molecular-barcoded quantitative 5'-RACE produced these TCR beta libraries. TCRdb analysed the 5' RACE reads with MiXCR anew, one entry per CDR3 protein. The data hold about 180,000 distinct CDR3 sequences, with around 9.6% observed a single time. The V end lost 0 bases, the J end lost 3 bases, and 5 bases lay between the germline ends. The CDR3 spans 13 residues. Germline CDR1 LNHNV, CDR2 YYDKDF (reference sequence). The material sequenced was blood, either unsorted or a sorted T cell fraction (not recorded which). The rearrangement uses TRBV15 and TRBJ2-5; D not certain. This sequence was found in a female donor with ankylosing spondylitis or in good health (not recorded which). The DNA for the CDR3 is TGTGCCACCAGCAGAGAGCTTGAAGAGACCCAGTACTTC. Protein product: CATSRELEETQYF.